Listed here are 26 T cell receptor beta chains from one sample, sequenced in a study of T cells in Graves' hyperthyroidism and ophthalmopathy. The source material, RNA transcripts, was used to amplify TCR beta CDR3 regions. RT-PCR in the first round (using the HTBI primer set) targeted the TCR CDR3. TCRdb itself ran the multiplex PCR reads through MiXCR, one entry per CDR3 protein. The sample includes under 650,000 distinct CDR3 sequences, 16% seen only once; the top ten take 3.8%. Material for sequencing was blood. The source of these receptors is a woman younger than 45 with Graves' hyperthyroidism.

The genes are TRBV3-1 and TRBJ2-4; D remains unclear. The V gene's germline CDR1 is LGHDT and CDR2 YNNKEL (reference sequence). This CDR3 is built from 15 residues. Trimming pared 4 bases from V and 1 base from J, leaving 11 bases between. CDR3 in amino acids: CASSPNPGAKNIQYF. The DNA of the CDR3 is TGTGCCAGCAGCCCCAACCCCGGGGCCAAAAACATTCAGTACTTC.

This clonotype turned up a few times. The V call is TRBV12-3 or TRBV12-4, the J call TRBJ2-6; TRBD1 aligns across 7 bases. Losses at the gene ends were 6 bases for V and 4 bases for J; bases not matched to a gene: 12. This CDR3 spans 17 amino acids. The CDR3 DNA sequence: TGTGCCAGCAGGGACGACAGGGAAACGGTAGGGGCCAACGTCCTGACTTTC. It specifies CASRDDRETVGANVLTF.

The chain has TRBV2 and TRBJ2-2, with D perhaps TRBD1 or TRBD2 (6 bases each). V was shortened by 11 bases and J by 4 bases, with 17 bases between the two germline ends. Germline V gene sequence: CDR1 SNHLY, CDR2 FYNNEI. The CDR3 covers 14 residues. The CDR3 DNA is TGTGCCCGCGAGGCAGGAGGGGGCACCGGGGAGCTGTTTTTT. Translated: CAREAGGGTGELFF.

This clonotype was recorded many times. The chain employs TRBV20-1 and TRBJ1-5; a possible D gene is TRBD1 (6 bases). The ends were cut back, 0 bases at V and 5 bases at J, with 8 bases in the middle. The CDR3 is 13 residues long. The germline V gene has CDR1 DFQATT and CDR2 SNEGSKA (reference sequence). The DNA for the CDR3 is TGCAGTGCTAGAGAACAGGGTTATCAGCCCCAGCATTTT. This encodes CSAREQGYQPQHF.

The chain recombines TRBV24-1 with TRBJ1-2, with 10 bases matching TRBD1. This CDR3 is built from 15 residues. V gave up 4 bases and J gave up 4 bases; unmatched junction bases: 5. CDR1 KGHDR and CDR2 SFDVKD come from the germline V gene. CDR3 bases: TGTGCCACCAGTGACCCACGGACAGGGGGCTATGGCTACACCTTC. Amino acid sequence: CATSDPRTGGYGYTF.

At least ten counts were recorded for this clonotype. The genes are TRBV14 and TRBJ2-3; 14 positions agree with TRBD2. The CDR3 extends over 19 amino acids. The V segment lost 0 bases and the J segment 5 bases; nucleotides outside the gene matches: 10. Germline V gene data show CDR1 as SGHDN and CDR2 as FVKESK. CDR3 sequence: CASSQEGYRLAGGRDTQYF. In DNA form, the CDR3 reads TGTGCCAGCAGCCAAGAAGGTTACCGACTAGCGGGAGGGAGAGATACGCAGTATTTT. Using reference TRBV14 and TRBJ2-3 for the parts outside the CDR3, the full variable domain is EAGVTQFPSHSVIEKGQTVTLRCDPISGHDNLYWYRRVMGKEIKFLLHFVKESKQDESGMPNNRFLAERTGGTYSTLKVQPAELEDSGVYFCASSQEGYRLAGGRDTQYFGPGTRLTVL.

Many counts were recorded for this clonotype. This chain connects TRBV18 to TRBJ2-3; 10 bases agree with TRBD2. CDR1 and CDR2 from the germline V gene are KGHSH and LQKENI. V lost 4 bases to trimming and J lost 7 bases; unmatched junction nucleotides: 8. This CDR3 is built from 15 residues. The CDR3: CASSHRAGGPNTQYF. DNA for the CDR3: TGTGCCAGCTCACATCGAGCGGGAGGGCCTAATACGCAGTATTTT.

This clonotype has at least ten counts. The rearrangement links TRBV11-2 to TRBJ2-3, with 10 bases fitting TRBD2. The germline V gene encodes CDR1 SGHAT and CDR2 FQNNGV. Trimming took 4 bases from V and 2 from J; bases not matched to a gene: 3. The CDR3 runs to 15 residues. CDR3 loop: CASSSSGRPTDTQYF. The CDR3 DNA follows: TGTGCCAGCAGCTCTAGCGGGAGACCCACAGATACGCAGTATTTT.

The chain uses TRBV7-6 and TRBJ1-2; 8 bases are shared with TRBD1. V shed 2 bases, J shed 6 bases, and the junction held 5 bases outside the gene matches. The CDR3 is 14 amino acids. Germline V gene sequence: CDR1 SGHVS, CDR2 FNYEAQ. CDR3 bases: TGTGCCAGCAGCTTAAGGTCAGGGGGCGATGGCTACACCTTC. Encoded protein: CASSLRSGGDGYTF.

This clonotype has a handful of counts. The V call is TRBV2, the J call TRBJ2-7, with 10 bases that match TRBD2. This CDR3 spans 15 amino acids. Germline V CDR1 and CDR2: SNHLY, FYNNEI. J lost 0 bases, V lost 6 bases, and 5 bases had no gene match. The CDR3 here is CASRAGTSASYEQYF. The CDR3 DNA is TGTGCCAGCAGGGCCGGGACTAGCGCCTCCTACGAGCAGTACTTC.

This clonotype was counted ten times or more. The rearrangement uses TRBV5-1 and TRBJ1-1; no firm D call. The CDR3 extends over 14 amino acids. The V gene lost 0 bases and the J gene lost 11 bases, with 17 bases spanning the gap. CDR1 and CDR2 from the germline V gene are SGHRS and YFSETQ. This chain's CDR3 is CASSLASGRSEAFF. As DNA, the CDR3 is TGCGCCAGCAGCTTGGCGTCGGGGAGATCGGAGGCTTTCTTT. Complete variable domain (other parts from reference TRBV5-1 and TRBJ1-1): KAGVTQTPRYLIKTRGQQVTLSCSPISGHRSVSWYQQTPGQGLQFLFEYFSETQRNKGNFPGRFSGRQFSNSRSEMNVSTLELGDSALYLCASSLASGRSEAFFGQGTRLTVV.

The table lists this clonotype with a few counts. The chain combines TRBV11-2 with TRBJ2-7; TRBD2 aligns across 7 bases. Germline V gene lookup returns CDR1 SGHAT and CDR2 FQNNGV. The CDR3 loop spans 17 amino acids. V shed 3 bases, J shed 2 bases, and the junction held 13 bases outside the gene matches. CDR3 DNA: TGTGCCAGCAGCTTCAGAGGCTGGGCTAGCGGAACCTACGAGCAGTACTTC. Translation gives CASSFRGWASGTYEQYF.

This clonotype has ten or more counts. The chain employs TRBV7-8 and TRBJ1-1, with 8 bases lining up with TRBD1. V lost 5 bases, J lost 5 bases, and 4 bases stayed unmatched. Germline V lookup: CDR1 SGHVS, CDR2 FQNEAQ. This CDR3 is 13 amino acids long. The CDR3, as DNA: TGTGCCAGCAGCCCCAGGGGGCTTACTGAAGCTTTCTTT. Translated: CASSPRGLTEAFF. Combining the CDR3 with reference TRBV7-8 and TRBJ1-1 gives the whole variable domain GAGVSQSPRYKVAKRGQDVALRCDPISGHVSLFWYQQALGQGPEFLTYFQNEAQLDKSGLPSDRFFAERPEGSVSTLKIQRTQQEDSAVYLCASSPRGLTEAFFGQGTRLTVV.

This sequence joins TRBV19 and TRBJ2-2; unclear D gene. The CDR3 runs 13 residues. Germline CDR1 and CDR2: LNHDA and SQIVND (reference sequence). V gave up 2 bases and J gave up 6 bases, with 7 bases separating them. The CDR3, as DNA: TGTGCCAGTAGTATATTAGGGTCCGGGGAGCTGTTTTTT. Protein product: CASSILGSGELFF. Complete variable domain (other parts from reference TRBV19 and TRBJ2-2): DGGITQSPKYLFRKEGQNVTLSCEQNLNHDAMYWYRQDPGQGLRLIYYSQIVNDFQKGDIAEGYSVSREKKESFPLTVTSAQKNPTAFYLCASSILGSGELFFGEGSRLTVL.

This clonotype was recorded many times. The V and J genes are TRBV7-8 and TRBJ2-7, with D possibly being TRBD2 (6 bases). V shed 3 bases and J shed 4 bases, with 16 bases lying between them. The CDR3 totals 15 residues. The germline gives CDR1 SGHVS, CDR2 FQNEAQ. CDR3: CASSLQGGVIYEQYF. CDR3 bases: TGTGCCAGCAGCTTGCAGGGAGGTGTTATTTACGAGCAGTACTTC.

This clonotype was seen more than once but under ten times. The chain combines TRBV28 with TRBJ2-4; 15 nucleotides match TRBD2. The CDR3 has 19 residues. Germline assignment: CDR1 MDHEN and CDR2 SYDVKM. Trimming removed 3 bases from V and 8 bases from J; junction bases left unmatched: 14. The chain's CDR3 is CASSLSWAGTSGRKDIQYF. CDR3 sequence (DNA): TGTGCCAGCAGTTTGTCCTGGGCCGGGACTAGCGGGAGGAAAGACATTCAGTACTTC.

The table lists this clonotype with a few counts. This chain links TRBV5-5 with TRBJ2-7; the D gene is possibly TRBD1 (6 bases). Germline CDR1 reads SGHKS; CDR2 reads YYEKEE (reference sequence). The ends were cut back, 2 bases at V and 2 bases at J, with 17 bases in the middle. The CDR3 is made up of 16 amino acids. The CDR3 nucleotides read TGTGCCAGCAGCTTAGGCCCCAGACAGGTAGCCTACGAGCAGTACTTC. This codes for CASSLGPRQVAYEQYF.

The sample holds many counts of this clonotype. The chain links TRBV13 to TRBJ2-3; the match to TRBD1 covers 8 bases. This CDR3 region has 14 residues. Germline V gives CDR1 PRHDT, CDR2 FYEKMQ (reference sequence). V lost 5 bases, J lost 2 bases, and 3 bases stayed unmatched. The CDR3 DNA reads TGTGCCAGCAGCCAGGGGGCCTCCACAGATACGCAGTATTTT. This gives the protein CASSQGASTDTQYF. Variable domain in full (rest from reference TRBV13 and TRBJ2-3): AAGVIQSPRHLIKEKRETATLKCYPIPRHDTVYWYQQGPGQDPQFLISFYEKMQSDKGSIPDRFSAQQFSDYHSELNMSSLELGDSALYFCASSQGASTDTQYFGPGTRLTVL.

This clonotype has only a few counts. The chain links TRBV15 to TRBJ1-2; D uncertain. The CDR3 runs 14 residues. Trimming removed 0 bases at V and 5 bases at J, with 10 bases between. CDR1 is LNHNV and CDR2 is YYDKDF in the germline V gene (reference sequence). Written as DNA, the CDR3 is TGTGCCACCAGCAGAGATCTGTCCATGTATGGCTACACCTTC. Amino acids: CATSRDLSMYGYTF.

This clonotype came up a few times. This rearrangement joins TRBV18 to TRBJ1-2, with a possible D match to TRBD1 (6 bases). The CDR3 is 15 residues long. Germline CDR1 reads KGHSH; CDR2 reads LQKENI. V lost 2 bases and J lost 8, with 18 bases in between. The CDR3 DNA follows: TGTGCCAGCTCACCAGTGAACCGGGACAAGAAGGGCTACACCTTC. It is translated as CASSPVNRDKKGYTF.

The V call is TRBV9, the J call TRBJ2-3; 9 bases fit TRBD1. Germline V gene data show CDR1 as SGDLS and CDR2 as YYNGEE. CDR3 length: 14 residues. V shed 4 bases and J 5 bases; nucleotides not matched to a gene: 5. The CDR3 sequence: CASSSTGGLDTQYF. In DNA, the CDR3 is TGTGCCAGCAGCAGTACAGGGGGCCTAGATACGCAGTATTTT. Supplemented by reference TRBV9 and TRBJ2-3, the full variable domain reads DSGVTQTPKHLITATGQRVTLRCSPRSGDLSVYWYQQSLDQGLQFLIQYYNGEERAKGNILERFSAQQFPDLHSELNLSSLELGDSALYFCASSSTGGLDTQYFGPGTRLTVL.

The chain recombines TRBV10-3 with TRBJ2-7; D is tentatively TRBD1 or TRBD2 (5 bases each). The germline CDR1 and CDR2 sequences are ENHRY and SYGVKD. V lost 6 bases to trimming and J lost 3 bases, with 15 bases between them. CDR3 size: 14 residues. DNA for the CDR3: TGTGCCATCAGACCGGGACGGGAACGCTACGAGCAGTACTTC. This sequence encodes CAIRPGRERYEQYF.

Ten or more counts support this clonotype. The J gene is TRBJ1-2, the V gene TRBV20-1; D unclear. V was trimmed by 5 bases and J by 3 bases, leaving 19 bases between them. The CDR3 sequence is 15 residues long. Germline lookup yields CDR1 DFQATT and CDR2 SNEGSKA (reference sequence). The DNA of the CDR3 is TGCAGTGCTGGAGGAGTCAGTCCGACCCACTATGGCTACACCTTC. Translation: CSAGGVSPTHYGYTF.

This rearrangement joins TRBV3-1 to TRBJ1-2, with D perhaps TRBD1 (5 bases). Germline-derived CDR1 and CDR2 are LGHDT and YNNKEL (reference sequence). V dropped 4 bases and J dropped 6 bases, with 15 bases sitting between them. CDR3 size: 14 residues. In DNA, the CDR3 is TGTGCCAGCAGCCCCCGACGGGGGGGGAATGGCTACACCTTC. This sequence encodes CASSPRRGGNGYTF. Together with reference TRBV3-1 and TRBJ1-2, the CDR3 gives the full variable domain: DTAVSQTPKYLVTQMGNDKSIKCEQNLGHDTMYWYKQDSKKFLKIMFSYNNKELIINETVPNRFSPKSPDKAHLNLHINSLELGDSAVYFCASSPRRGGNGYTFGSGTRLTVV.

A few counts support this clonotype. The V call is TRBV3-1, the J call TRBJ2-1, with D unclear. The CDR3 is 15 residues long. Germline V CDR1 and CDR2: LGHDT, YNNKEL (reference sequence). Deletions cut 4 bases from V and 3 bases from J, with 13 bases between. CDR3 region: CASSLFPQSYNEQFF. In DNA, the CDR3 is TGTGCCAGCAGCCTTTTCCCCCAAAGCTACAATGAGCAGTTCTTC.

This clonotype was observed at least ten times. This chain uses TRBV6-1 with TRBJ2-3, with D unclear. The CDR3 spans 13 residues. The ends were cut back, 5 bases at V and 1 base at J, with 7 bases in the middle. The germline V gene encodes CDR1 MNHNS and CDR2 SASEGT. CDR3 sequence reads: CASSSVRTDTQYF. The CDR3 DNA reads TGTGCCAGCAGTTCAGTCCGCACAGATACGCAGTATTTT.